Below are 14 T cell receptor beta chains sequenced from a single sample in a study of identical twins. In TCRdb, the 5' RACE reads were re-called with MiXCR into one record per CDR3 protein. The table records nearly 200,000 distinct CDR3 sequences, roughly 15% of them present only once. The same sample was also used in a study of T cells expressing NK-cell markers.

What was sequenced was CD8+ T cells sorted from blood. These receptors all come from a woman under 30 in good health.

This clonotype was recorded a few times. J is TRBJ2-1 and V is TRBV9; TRBD1 matches at 8 bases. This CDR3 has 13 amino acids. CDR1 is SGDLS and CDR2 is YYNGEE in the germline V gene. V was pared by 3 bases and J by 7 bases, with 3 bases of the junction left unmatched. The DNA of the CDR3 is TGTGCCAGCAGCGGACAGGGGTGGAATGAGCAGTTCTTC. Translating gives CASSGQGWNEQFF. Filled out from reference TRBV9 and TRBJ2-1, the complete variable domain reads DSGVTQTPKHLITATGQRVTLRCSPRSGDLSVYWYQQSLDQGLQFLIQYYNGEERAKGNILERFSAQQFPDLHSELNLSSLELGDSALYFCASSGQGWNEQFFGPGTRLTVL.

The chain carries TRBV6-1 and TRBJ2-1; the D is unclear. The CDR3 has 15 residues. Trimming left V 6 bases short and J 1 base short, with 13 bases between. CDR1 is MNHNS, CDR2 SASEGT, per germline. CDR3 residues: CASSSGRRSYNEQFF. The CDR3 region has the DNA TGTGCCAGCAGCAGTGGGCGGCGGTCCTACAATGAGCAGTTCTTC.

The V gene is TRBV6-1, the J gene TRBJ2-3, with 9 nucleotides matching TRBD1. With 8 bases clipped from V and 2 bases from J, the junction kept 5 bases outside the gene matches. The CDR3 has 14 residues. Per the germline V gene, CDR1 is MNHNS and CDR2 is SASEGT. This CDR3 reads CASSGTGYTDTQYF. In DNA form, the CDR3 reads TGTGCCAGCTCCGGGACAGGGTACACAGATACGCAGTATTTT.

This clonotype has a handful of counts. The chain has TRBV7-3 and TRBJ2-1; TRBD2 agrees at 11 bases. The V segment lost 5 bases and the J segment 4 bases; nucleotides outside the gene matches: 7. Germline CDR1 is SGHTA and CDR2 is FQGTGA. This CDR3 contains 16 residues. The chain's CDR3 is CASSPVAGGLYNEQFF. In DNA, the CDR3 is TGTGCCAGCAGCCCCGTAGCGGGGGGGCTTTACAATGAGCAGTTCTTC.

This clonotype was detected a few times. The J gene is TRBJ2-1, the V gene TRBV4-3; 10 bases align to TRBD2. V was pared by 4 bases and J by 4 bases, with 7 bases of the junction left unmatched. CDR1 and CDR2 from the germline V gene are LGHNA and YSLEER. This CDR3 contains 16 residues. The CDR3 DNA sequence: TGCGCCAGCAGCCGCACTACTAGCGGGGTTTACAATGAGCAGTTCTTC. Protein product: CASSRTTSGVYNEQFF.

The genes are TRBV27 and TRBJ2-3; TRBD1 is a possible D gene (6 bases). V lost 4 bases, J lost 7 bases, and 15 bases lay in between. CDR3 length: 14 residues. Germline CDR1 MNHEY, CDR2 SMNVEV (reference sequence). The DNA for the CDR3 is TGTGCCAGCAGTTCCAACGACAGGAGCTATACGCAGTATTTT. Its translation: CASSSNDRSYTQYF.

This clonotype was observed a handful of times. V gene TRBV5-1 combines with J gene TRBJ2-7; D gene unclear. The V and J ends lost 3 bases and 4 bases respectively, with 14 bases between them. CDR3 length equals 14 residues. The germline CDR1 and CDR2 sequences are SGHRS and YFSETQ. Written as DNA, the CDR3 is TGCGCCAGCAGCTCCCGCCCCGACGCTTACGAGCAGTACTTC. It translates to CASSSRPDAYEQYF.

This clonotype was detected only a few times. The genes are TRBV20-1 and TRBJ2-2; 7 bases map to TRBD2. The CDR3 is 13 amino acids. Per germline, CDR1 DFQATT and CDR2 SNEGSKA (reference sequence). J gave up 7 bases and V 1 base, and 3 bases lay outside the gene matches. The CDR3 region is CSARAGGGGELFF. DNA of the CDR3: TGCAGTGCTAGAGCGGGAGGTGGCGGGGAGCTGTTTTTT.

This clonotype appeared many times. The chain recombines TRBV12-3 or TRBV12-4 with TRBJ2-7, with D possibly being TRBD2 (6 bases). This CDR3 contains 14 residues. V was pared by 5 bases and J by 4 bases, with 15 bases between. CDR3 in amino acids: CASSHGGSGYEQYF. As DNA, the CDR3 is TGTGCCAGCAGTCACGGGGGTAGCGGATACGAGCAGTACTTC.

V is TRBV5-6 and J is TRBJ1-5; D is unresolved. The germline CDR1 and CDR2 sequences are SGHDT and YYEEEE. The length of the CDR3 is 14 residues. Between the trimmed V and J ends, which lost 0 bases and 4 bases, there was a span of 8 bases. DNA for the CDR3: TGTGCCAGCAGCTTGGGGTCAGCAAATCAGCCCCAGCATTTT. Translated, it gives CASSLGSANQPQHF.

V gene TRBV10-3 combines with J gene TRBJ2-5, with 11 bases matching TRBD2. This CDR3 contains 17 residues. CDR1 ENHRY and CDR2 SYGVKD come from the germline V gene. After removal of 3 bases from V and 2 bases from J, the junction contained 8 bases not matched to a gene. Written as DNA, the CDR3 is TGTGCCATCAGTGACGGACTAGCGGGTAGGGGGCAAGAGACCCAGTACTTC. Residues: CAISDGLAGRGQETQYF.

This clonotype appeared a few times. The V and J genes are TRBV14 and TRBJ2-3; 11 bases match TRBD2. Germline CDR1 and CDR2: SGHDN and FVKESK. The CDR3 consists of 22 residues. The V gene end was trimmed by 2 bases and the J gene end by 6 bases; junction bases not matched to a gene: 25. CDR3 in amino acids: CASSQPSNLPGLAVPLRDTQYF. CDR3 nucleotide sequence: TGTGCCAGCAGCCAACCGAGCAACCTCCCGGGACTAGCGGTTCCTCTCAGGGATACGCAGTATTTT. Filled out from reference TRBV14 and TRBJ2-3, the complete variable domain reads EAGVTQFPSHSVIEKGQTVTLRCDPISGHDNLYWYRRVMGKEIKFLLHFVKESKQDESGMPNNRFLAERTGGTYSTLKVQPAELEDSGVYFCASSQPSNLPGLAVPLRDTQYFGPGTRLTVL.

This clonotype has a handful of counts. V and J are TRBV6-1 and TRBJ1-2; possible D gene TRBD1, 6 bases. Germline CDR1 MNHNS, CDR2 SASEGT. The CDR3 is 14 residues long. The V gene lost 7 bases and the J gene lost 8 bases, with 20 bases spanning the gap. In DNA form, the CDR3 reads TGTGCCAGCACCGTCCCGAGGGACATCGGAGGCTACACCTTC. This gives the protein CASTVPRDIGGYTF.

This sequence joins TRBV20-1 and TRBJ2-7; D not resolved. There are 14 residues in the CDR3. Germline CDR1 is DFQATT and CDR2 is SNEGSKA (reference sequence). Trimming removed 6 bases from V and 2 bases from J, with 17 bases in between. CDR3 DNA sequence: TGCAGTGCCATCTACAGTGGTGGCCCCTACGAGCAGTACTTC. It specifies CSAIYSGGPYEQYF.